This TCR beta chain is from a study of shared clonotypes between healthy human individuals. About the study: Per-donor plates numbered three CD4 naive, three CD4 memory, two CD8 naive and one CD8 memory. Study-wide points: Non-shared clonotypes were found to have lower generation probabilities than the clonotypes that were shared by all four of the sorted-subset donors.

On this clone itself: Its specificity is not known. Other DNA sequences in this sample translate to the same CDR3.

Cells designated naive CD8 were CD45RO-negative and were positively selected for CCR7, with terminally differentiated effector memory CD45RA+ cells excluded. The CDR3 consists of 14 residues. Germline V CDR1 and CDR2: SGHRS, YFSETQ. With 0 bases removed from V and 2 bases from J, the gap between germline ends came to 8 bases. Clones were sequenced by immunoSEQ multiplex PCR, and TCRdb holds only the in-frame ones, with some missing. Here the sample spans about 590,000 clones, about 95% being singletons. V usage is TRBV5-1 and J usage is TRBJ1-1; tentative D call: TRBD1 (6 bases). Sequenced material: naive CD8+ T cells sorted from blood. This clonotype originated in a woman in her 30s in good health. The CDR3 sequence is CASSLVTGNTEAFF. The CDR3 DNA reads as TGCGCCAGCAGCTTGGTGACAGGAAACACTGAAGCTTTCTTT.